The T cell receptor (beta chain) described here comes from a study of T cell responses to AZD1222 COVID-19 vaccine. Across the study: Pooling was applied to second doses at about 4 or about 12 weeks.

Measured with immunoSEQ multiplex PCR; TCRdb has only the in-frame clones, and not every one. The sample consists of just under 100,000 clones, more than 70% of them appearing once. This clone was observed a single time. The antigen remains unidentified. V was pared by 4 bases and J by 7 bases, with 8 bases between. Germline lookup yields CDR1 SGHDN and CDR2 FVKESK. The CDR3 totals 12 residues. Regarding the study as a whole: Researchers report vaccine-associated CD4 TCRs spanning spike, with dominance at 160-218 and 743-854.

V and J are TRBV14 and TRBJ1-3, with D uncertain. The origin of this receptor is an adult in good health. This specimen consisted of peripheral blood, obtained on day 0 of AZD1222 vaccination. The CDR3 loop reads CASSPPSNTIYF. The CDR3 bases are TGTGCCAGCAGCCCTCCAAGCAACACCATATATTTT.